Listed here are 2 T cell receptor beta chains from one sample, sequenced in a study of blood T cell repertoires in COVID-19. Only in-frame clones appear in the TCRdb table, and some are missing; sequencing was by immunoSEQ multiplex PCR. The sample yields about 110,000 clones, less than 90% seen once. The material sequenced was peripheral blood. The receptors were sampled from a woman in her sixties or seventies with acute or convalescent COVID-19.

In DNA form, the CDR3 reads TGTGCCAGTAGTCCGATGGGACTAGCGGGGGCAGTGGATACGCAGTATTTT. Protein product: CASSPMGLAGAVDTQYF. This sequence joins TRBV19 and TRBJ2-3; 14 bases map to TRBD2. This CDR3 is 17 amino acids long. J was trimmed by 6 bases and V by 5 bases; bases with no gene match: 10. Germline V gives CDR1 LNHDA, CDR2 SQIVND (reference sequence).

The V gene is TRBV7-8, the J gene TRBJ2-5, with 8 bases lining up with TRBD2. CDR3 length: 15 amino acids. Germline CDR1 SGHVS, CDR2 FQNEAQ. Trimming at V came to 5 bases and at J to 7 bases, leaving 12 bases not matched to a gene. CDR3 protein: CASSKSGGQGGTQYF. CDR3 nucleotide sequence: TGTGCCAGCAGCAAAAGCGGGGGCCAAGGGGGGACCCAGTACTTC.